The clone carrying this T cell receptor beta chain was seen once. The CDR3 totals 13 residues. V lost 6 bases and J lost 5, with 13 bases in between. Germline V gene sequence: CDR1 MNHEY, CDR2 SVGAGI. Original data processing: Nucleated cell number was recorded as an estimate derived from reference gene primer amplification. Produced via immunoSEQ multiplex PCR; TCRdb's table is partial and in-frame only. From that table come the V and J calls and clone size; the DNA was used to work out D and trimming. The table has about 150,000 clones, about nine tenths seen once. The data belong to a study of blood T cell repertoires in COVID-19. Whole-study context: Some COVID-19 samples were acute and others convalescent; all came from the United States, Italy and Spain. In each case, the material was cDNA or gDNA derived from T cells, B-cell-depleted T cells, or PBMCs.

The rearrangement uses TRBV6-5 and TRBJ1-1; D ambiguous. Sequencing used peripheral blood. This clonotype was sampled from a woman in her sixties or seventies with acute or convalescent COVID-19. For the CDR3, the DNA is TGTGCCAGCAGGACTCGGGGAAGGACTGAAGCTTTCTTT. Its protein is CASRTRGRTEAFF.